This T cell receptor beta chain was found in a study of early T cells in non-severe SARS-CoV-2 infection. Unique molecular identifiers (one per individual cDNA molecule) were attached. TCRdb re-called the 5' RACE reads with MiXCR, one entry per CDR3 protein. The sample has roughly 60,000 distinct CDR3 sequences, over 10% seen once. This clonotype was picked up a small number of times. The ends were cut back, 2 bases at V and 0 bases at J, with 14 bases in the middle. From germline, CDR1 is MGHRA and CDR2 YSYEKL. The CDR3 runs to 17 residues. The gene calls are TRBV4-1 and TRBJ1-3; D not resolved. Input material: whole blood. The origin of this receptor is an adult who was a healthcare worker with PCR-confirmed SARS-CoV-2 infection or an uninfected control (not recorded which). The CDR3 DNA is TGCGCCAGCAGCCAATCAGTATTCGCCGGCTCTGGAAACACCATATATTTT. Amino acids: CASSQSVFAGSGNTIYF.